This record concerns one T cell receptor beta chain sequence. Its antigen is not identified. This sample is drawn from a study of cytomegalovirus exposure and HLA in healthy donors. Only in-frame clones appear in the TCRdb table, and some are missing; sequencing was by immunoSEQ multiplex PCR. Of 40,000 to 55,000 clones listed, roughly 93% are singletons. Donors came from a validation cohort of over 100 subjects, distinct from the first 666-subject cohort. Regarding the study as a whole: The tendency of first-cohort TCR clusters to co-occur in the roughly 110 validation repertoires was the finding of a later analysis. Most sequenced TCRs were rare (though some public TCRs occurred in many donors).

With V trimmed by 3 bases and J by 6 bases, 12 bases remained unmatched. Germline loops: CDR1 WSHSY, CDR2 SAAADI. The CDR3 spans 16 residues. This chain uses TRBV10-2 with TRBJ2-7; 9 bases align to TRBD1. The clonotype originates from a woman between 18 and 30 years old in good health and CMV-seronegative. The specimen sequenced was PBMCs. CDR3 nucleotides: TGCGCCAGCAGTGATCGATGGGGGGACAGGGTGTTCGAGCAGTACTTC. Translating gives CASSDRWGDRVFEQYF.